Listed below are T cell receptor beta chains from one sample, sequenced in a study of blood T cell repertoires in COVID-19. TCRdb's table, derived via immunoSEQ multiplex PCR, lists solely in-frame clones and lacks some. The sample yields about 81,000 clones, around 92% seen once. The source material was peripheral blood. These receptors were obtained from a woman aged 45 to 65 in a cohort sampled during active COVID-19. The CDR3 runs from the conserved cysteine through the conserved F or W. A D gene is named only where the DNA matches it firmly. Not every row has a clone size; where given, it reads once, few, many or a size class.

cdr3_length j_call clone_size d_call v_call cdr3_aa cdr3_nt
16 TRBJ2-7 . . TRBV6-1 CASSEGHSVSTYEQYF TGTGCCAGCAGTGAAGGGCATAGCGTTTCTACCTACGAGCAGTACTTC
13 TRBJ1-2 . . TRBV7-9 CASSLTAFYGYTF TGTGCCAGCAGCTTGACAGCTTTCTATGGCTACACCTTC
15 TRBJ2-1 . . TRBV27 CASSVQDGSYNEQFF TGTGCCAGCAGCGTCCAGGACGGGAGTTACAATGAGCAGTTCTTC
16 TRBJ1-4 once TRBD1 TRBV3-1/TRBV3-2 CASSNRGQGSREKLFF TGTGCCAGCAGCAACCGGGGACAGGGGTCGAGGGAAAAACTGTTTTTT
15 TRBJ2-1 . TRBD2 TRBV5-1 CASSVTSGRTNEQFF TGCGCCAGCAGCGTGACTAGCGGGAGAACCAATGAGCAGTTCTTC
12 TRBJ2-5 . . TRBV29-1 CSVGLGRETQYF TGCAGCGTTGGGTTGGGGCGAGAGACCCAGTACTTC
16 TRBJ2-3 . . TRBV7-8 CASSFVRGLNTDTQYF TGTGCCAGCAGCTTTGTCAGGGGCCTTAACACAGATACGCAGTATTTT
15 TRBJ1-1 . . TRBV18 CASSPLSRSNTEAFF TGTGCCAGCTCACCACTGTCCAGATCGAACACTGAAGCTTTCTTT
16 TRBJ2-3 once TRBD2 TRBV5-5 CASSYPTSGSTDTQYF TGTGCCAGCAGCTACCCGACTAGCGGGAGCACAGATACGCAGTATTTT
17 TRBJ2-5 . TRBD2 TRBV7-6 CASSEGTSGGPWETQYF TGTGCCAGCAGCGAGGGGACTAGCGGGGGGCCGTGGGAGACCCAGTACTTC
15 TRBJ2-7 . TRBD2 TRBV2 CASSGSGRRDYEQYF TGTGCCAGCTCTGGGAGCGGGAGAAGGGACTACGAGCAGTACTTC
17 TRBJ2-1 . TRBD2 TRBV3-1/TRBV3-2 CASSQDLVAGLYNEQFF TGTGCCAGCAGCCAAGATTTGGTAGCGGGACTGTACAATGAGCAGTTCTTC
13 TRBJ2-7 . . TRBV6-2/TRBV6-3 CASSYGTSYEQYF TGTGCCAGCAGTTACGGTACTAGCTACGAGCAGTACTTC
16 TRBJ1-1 . TRBD1 TRBV7-6 CASSLGTGGSDTEAFF TGTGCCAGCAGCTTAGGGACAGGGGGCTCGGACACTGAAGCTTTCTTT
14 TRBJ1-6 . . TRBV13 CASSLRVRNSPLHF TGTGCCAGCAGCTTACGGGTCAGAAATTCACCCCTCCACTTT
17 TRBJ2-3 . TRBD2 TRBV4-1 CASSQELAGGPRDTQYF TGCGCCAGCAGCCAAGAGCTAGCGGGAGGGCCGAGAGATACGCAGTATTTT